The 9 T cell receptor beta chains listed next were all sequenced from one sample in a study of blood T cells in healthy people across ages. Combining a sample-barcoded 5' primer with a J-beta primer mix, a second PCR ran for 7 to 11 cycles. From the 5' RACE reads, TCRdb called clonotypes with MiXCR, one entry per CDR3 protein. Of around 1,100,000 distinct CDR3 sequences listed, 35% to 45% are singletons. The sample taken for sequencing was blood. The receptors originated from a man aged 18 to 30 in good health.

A remark on this clonotype: One junction end does not reproduce the germline sequence, and a read error may be involved. DNA of the CDR3: TGCAGCGTCCCGATCCTACCGGGACAGGGCTTCTATGGCCACACCTTC. Its translation: CSVPILPGQGFYGHTF. The rearrangement joins TRBV29-1 to TRBJ1-2, with TRBD1 identical over 9 bases. Germline V gene sequence: CDR1 SQVTM, CDR2 ANQGSEA. CDR3 length: 16 residues.

This rearrangement joins TRBV4-3 to TRBJ2-4, with D perhaps TRBD2 (6 bases). V lost 0 bases to trimming and J lost 3 bases, with 9 bases between them. The germline CDR1 and CDR2 sequences are LGHNA and YSLEER. This CDR3 is 15 amino acids long. The CDR3 DNA follows: TGCGCCAGCAGCCAAGAGGTCGGGGGCAAAAACATTCAGTACTTC. This encodes CASSQEVGGKNIQYF.

This clonotype was seen a few times. The chain is built from TRBV4-1 and TRBJ2-2; unclear D gene. In germline, CDR1 is MGHRA, CDR2 YSYEKL. V was clipped by 3 bases and J by 0 bases, with 8 bases between them. The CDR3 is made up of 15 amino acids. CDR3 nucleotides: TGCGCCAGCAGCCACGCGACCGCGAACACCGGGGAGCTGTTTTTT. Its protein is CASSHATANTGELFF.

This sequence joins TRBV6-6 and TRBJ1-1, with a possible D match to TRBD1 (5 bases). The V and J ends lost 2 bases and 1 base respectively, with 8 bases between them. Germline CDR1 is MNHNY and CDR2 is SVGAGI (reference sequence). The CDR3 consists of 14 residues. The CDR3 nucleotides are TGTGCCAGCAGTTACCGGGGGAAGAACACTGAAGCTTTCTTT. It specifies CASSYRGKNTEAFF.

This chain links TRBV4-2 with TRBJ1-2; D perhaps matches TRBD1 (5 bases). Deletions cut 4 bases from V and 4 bases from J, with 19 bases between. The CDR3 covers 16 residues. Germline CDR1 LGHNA, CDR2 YNFKEQ. For the CDR3, the DNA is TGTGCCAGCAGCCCCGGGACCAGGGACTGGTTCTATGGCTACACCTTC. It codes for CASSPGTRDWFYGYTF.

The J gene is TRBJ2-1, the V gene TRBV3-1, with 8 bases lining up with TRBD1. TRBJ2-7 matches the DNA end more closely, so the J call is doubtful. Germline CDR1 is LGHDT and CDR2 is YNNKEL (reference sequence). The CDR3 is 18 residues long. CDR3 sequence reads: CASSQIQVRGRGNNEQYF. CDR3 in DNA: TGTGCCAGCAGCCAAATCCAAGTCAGGGGGCGAGGGAACAATGAGCAGTACTTC.

This chain uses TRBV14 with TRBJ2-1, with D tentatively TRBD1 (7 bases). The CDR3 extends over 13 amino acids. The V end was cut by 11 bases, the J end by 4 bases, with 15 bases between. CDR1 is SGHDN, CDR2 FVKESK, per germline. The CDR3 DNA sequence: TGTGCCTCTCAGGGGGGCGAATACAATGAGCAGTTCTTC. The encoded protein is CASQGGEYNEQFF.

Only a few counts were recorded for this clonotype. V and J are TRBV6-2 or TRBV6-3 and TRBJ1-2; D is uncertain. Trimming stripped 5 bases from V and 7 bases from J, with 11 bases between. Germline assignment: CDR1 MNHEY and CDR2 SVGEGT. The CDR3 is made up of 12 amino acids. The CDR3 region is CASSREGFGYTF. DNA for the CDR3: TGTGCCAGCAGTCGAGAGGGTTTTGGCTACACCTTC.

The chain is built from TRBV28 and TRBJ1-4; D possibly corresponds to TRBD1 (6 bases). Looked up from germline, CDR1 is MDHEN and CDR2 is SYDVKM. V was trimmed by 8 bases and J by 7 bases, leaving 11 bases between them. This CDR3 spans 12 amino acids. CDR3 nucleotides: TGTGCCAGCCAGGGGAGGGGTGAAAAACTGTTTTTT. As protein: CASQGRGEKLFF.